These T cell receptor beta chains were read from a single sample in a study of cytomegalovirus exposure and HLA in healthy donors. The data were produced by immunoSEQ multiplex PCR, yet TCRdb's version contains in-frame clones alone and is incomplete. The sample holds some 120,000 clones; 70% to 80% are singletons and the top ten take 2% to 2.5%. Material for sequencing was PBMCs. These receptors originate from a human donor in good health. The CDR3 runs from the conserved cysteine through the conserved F or W. D genes are given only for firm matches. Rows give clone size only sometimes, using once, few, many, or a class for an expanded clone.

clone size,D gene,J gene,V gene,CDR3 DNA,CDR3 protein
NA,TRBD1,TRBJ1-2,TRBV28,TGTGCCAGCACTTTGACAGGGCTCTATGGCTACACCTTC,CASTLTGLYGYTF
NA,NA,TRBJ1-4,TRBV6-5,TGTGCCAGCAGTAAACGGACAGTTAATGAAAAACTGTTTTTT,CASSKRTVNEKLFF
NA,TRBD1,TRBJ2-2,TRBV5-1,TGCGCCAGCAGCGTGGGACAGCGGAACACCGGGGAGCTGTTTTTT,CASSVGQRNTGELFF
few,TRBD1,TRBJ1-1,TRBV28,TGTGCCAGCAGTTTTAGGGGCAGGGGGCAAACTGAAGCTTTCTTT,CASSFRGRGQTEAFF
NA,TRBD2,TRBJ2-7,TRBV4-1,TGCGCCAGCAGCCAAGACTCAGGGACTACCTACGAGCAGTACTTC,CASSQDSGTTYEQYF
NA,NA,TRBJ2-2,TRBV5-4,TGTGCCAGCCGGAGACAGGCCTCCACCGGGGAGCTGTTTTTT,CASRRQASTGELFF
NA,TRBD2,TRBJ2-7,TRBV6-1,TGTGCCAGCGAACTAGCGGGGGCCTACGAGCAGTACTTC,CASELAGAYEQYF
NA,TRBD2,TRBJ2-7,TRBV7-8,TGTGCCAGCAGCCACCGGGACTACGCCTACGAGCAGTACTTC,CASSHRDYAYEQYF
NA,TRBD1,TRBJ1-2,TRBV27,TGTGCCAGCAGTCCGTCCCGGACAGGGTTACTATGGGGCTACACCTTC,CASSPSRTGLLWGYTF
NA,NA,TRBJ2-3,TRBV27,TGTGCCAGCAGTTTAGAGCGTGCCACAGATACGCAGTATTTT,CASSLERATDTQYF
NA,NA,TRBJ2-7,TRBV5-1,TGCGCCAGCAGCTGGAAGACGGGAGAAGTTCGATACGAGCAGTACTTC,CASSWKTGEVRYEQYF
NA,TRBD1,TRBJ2-6,TRBV28,TGTGCCAGCAGTTTATCCGGGACAGGGGTTTCCTCTGGGGCCAACGTCCTGACTTTC,CASSLSGTGVSSGANVLTF
NA,NA,TRBJ1-1,TRBV19,TGTGCCAGTAGTTCGGGGGGGACCATGAACACTGAAGCTTTCTTT,CASSSGGTMNTEAFF
NA,TRBD2,TRBJ2-1,TRBV7-6,TGTGCCAGCAGCCCACGGACTAGCACCTACAATGAGCAGTTCTTC,CASSPRTSTYNEQFF
NA,TRBD1,TRBJ2-7,TRBV2,TGTGCCAGCGGACAGGCTGCCTACGAGCAGTACTTC,CASGQAAYEQYF
NA,NA,TRBJ1-6,TRBV6-5,TGTGCCAGCAGCGCACAGGGTAGCGGGTCACCCCTCCACTTT,CASSAQGSGSPLHF
NA,TRBD1,TRBJ2-2,TRBV2,TGTGCCAGCAGGGCCGACAGGGGGAACACCGGGGAGCTGTTTTTT,CASRADRGNTGELFF
NA,NA,TRBJ2-1,TRBV30,TGTGCCTGGAGTGTACACGGGAGACCCAATGAGCAGTTCTTC,CAWSVHGRPNEQFF
once,TRBD2,TRBJ2-1,TRBV7-7,TGTGCCAGCAGCTTACTAGCGGGAGATAACAATGAGCAGTTCTTC,CASSLLAGDNNEQFF
NA,NA,TRBJ2-7,TRBV19,TGTGCCAGTAGTATATCCCCAATTCGGGAGCAGTACTTC,CASSISPIREQYF
NA,NA,TRBJ2-3,TRBV5-6,TGTGCCAGCAGCCCCCAACGGAGGGACCTCACAGATACGCAGTATTTT,CASSPQRRDLTDTQYF
NA,TRBD1,TRBJ1-4,TRBV5-1,TGCGCCAGCAGCCGGGACAGCGCAACTAATGAAAAACTGTTTTTT,CASSRDSATNEKLFF
NA,TRBD1,TRBJ2-5,TRBV11-1,TGTGCCAGCAGCTTAGGGGACAGGGGGAGTGAGACCCAGTACTTC,CASSLGDRGSETQYF
NA,NA,TRBJ2-1,TRBV6-6,TGTGCCAGCCGGGGGACCGAGACGTACAATGAGCAGTTCTTC,CASRGTETYNEQFF
NA,NA,TRBJ2-4,TRBV6-5,TGTGCCAGCAGAGACAGCCCGGAGTACATTCAGTACTTC,CASRDSPEYIQYF
NA,NA,TRBJ2-3,TRBV10-3,TGTGCCATCAGTGCGAGTTCTAGCACAGATACGCAGTATTTT,CAISASSSTDTQYF
NA,TRBD1,TRBJ2-7,TRBV27,TGTGCCAGCACCCGACAGGGGGCATGGGGTGAGCAGTACTTC,CASTRQGAWGEQYF
few,NA,TRBJ2-1,TRBV11-3,TGTGCCAGCAGTAACCCCGGCGGCAATGAGCAGTTCTTC,CASSNPGGNEQFF
NA,NA,TRBJ1-1,TRBV21-1,TGTGCCAGCCGGACAGGGGGGGACACTGAAGCTTTCTTT,CASRTGGDTEAFF
NA,NA,TRBJ2-3,TRBV7-3,TGTGCCAGCAGCCCGGGACATAGCACAGATACGCAGTATTTT,CASSPGHSTDTQYF
NA,NA,TRBJ2-1,TRBV23-1,TGCGCCAGCAGTCAACTGGGACTCAGCGATGAGCAGTTCTTC,CASSQLGLSDEQFF
few,TRBD1,TRBJ2-7,TRBV6-1,TGTGCCAGCAGTGCTCCAGACAGGGCGCGGTCCGAGCAGTACTTC,CASSAPDRARSEQYF
once,NA,TRBJ2-1,TRBV5-1,TGCGCCAGTTCCAGGGATTCCTACAATGAGCAGTTCTTC,CASSRDSYNEQFF
NA,NA,TRBJ1-6,TRBV27,TGTGCCAGCATGTCGGGACACAATAATTCACCCCTCCACTTT,CASMSGHNNSPLHF
NA,NA,TRBJ1-2,TRBV29-1,TGCAGCGTCGGAGCAGGGTACGACTATGGCTACACCTTC,CSVGAGYDYGYTF
NA,NA,TRBJ1-1,TRBV28,TGTGCCAGCCTACTGGTGGCTGAAGCTTTCTTT,CASLLVAEAFF
NA,NA,TRBJ1-5,TRBV4-1,TGCGCCAGCAGCCAAGAAAAGGGAGGGAGCAATCAGCCCCAGCATTTT,CASSQEKGGSNQPQHF
NA,TRBD1,TRBJ2-6,TRBV5-1,TGCGCCAGCAGCTTAAACAGGGGGCTTGGGGCCAACGTCCTGACTTTC,CASSLNRGLGANVLTF
NA,TRBD1,TRBJ1-1,TRBV19,TGTGCCAGTAGTATCGGGGGACAGGGGGCTGAAGCTTTCTTT,CASSIGGQGAEAFF
NA,TRBD2,TRBJ2-1,TRBV18,TGTGCCAGCTCACCGGCGGGAGCGAATAGCGGGAGCCGATCGGGGGGTTCCTACAATGAGCAGTTCTTC,CASSPAGANSGSRSGGSYNEQFF
few,NA,TRBJ2-2,TRBV19,TGTGCCAGTAATATTCCCACAGGGAAGGGCGGGGAGCTGTTTTTT,CASNIPTGKGGELFF
NA,TRBD1,TRBJ2-3,TRBV14,TGTGCCAGCAGCCAAACAGGGGGTAGCACAGATACGCAGTATTTT,CASSQTGGSTDTQYF
few,NA,TRBJ1-4,TRBV5-1,TGCGCCAGCAGCTTGGGCGGCTTGCTTCACCCGAATGAAAAACTGTTTTTT,CASSLGGLLHPNEKLFF
few,TRBD1,TRBJ2-1,TRBV19,TGTGCCAGTAGTGGGCCGGGACAGTCACTCTTC,CASSGPGQSLF
NA,NA,TRBJ2-7,TRBV30,TGTGCCTGGACCAGCTTGGGAGGGACAGGAAACTACGAGCAGTACTTC,CAWTSLGGTGNYEQYF
NA,NA,TRBJ2-5,TRBV7-6,TGTGCCAGCAGCCCCGGGGGAAAGGGTACCCAGTACTTC,CASSPGGKGTQYF
NA,NA,TRBJ1-2,TRBV28,TGTGCCAGCAGCACAGTCCCATATGGCTACACCTTC,CASSTVPYGYTF
few,NA,TRBJ2-2,TRBV30,TGTGCCTGGAGTGTACGGGAGAGGAACACCGGGGAGCTGTTTTTT,CAWSVRERNTGELFF
NA,TRBD1,TRBJ1-4,TRBV7-6,TGTGCCAGCAGCTTAGTGTCCGGACAGGCCGGGGAACTGTTTTTT,CASSLVSGQAGELFF
NA,NA,TRBJ2-5,TRBV18,TGTGCCAGCTCACCTCTTTCCCGCGAGGCGCAGGGAACGACCCAGTACTTC,CASSPLSREAQGTTQYF
few,NA,TRBJ1-1,TRBV5-4,TGTGCCAGCAGCTTGGCCGGGTGCGAAGCTTTCTTT,CASSLAGCEAFF
NA,NA,TRBJ1-3,TRBV15,TGTGCCACCAGCAGAGATTATAAACAGGCTGGAAACACCATATATTTT,CATSRDYKQAGNTIYF
once,TRBD1,TRBJ2-1,TRBV30,TGTGCCTGGGGTAATTGGGCAGGGGGCAATACTTGGGGTCAAAATGAGCAGTTCTTC,CAWGNWAGGNTWGQNEQFF
NA,NA,TRBJ2-7,TRBV4-3,TGCGCCAGCAGCCAAGACGCAGGATCCGAATACGAGCAGTACTTC,CASSQDAGSEYEQYF
NA,NA,TRBJ1-1,TRBV13,TGTGCCAGCAGATACCCAGGAACTGAAGCTTTCTTT,CASRYPGTEAFF